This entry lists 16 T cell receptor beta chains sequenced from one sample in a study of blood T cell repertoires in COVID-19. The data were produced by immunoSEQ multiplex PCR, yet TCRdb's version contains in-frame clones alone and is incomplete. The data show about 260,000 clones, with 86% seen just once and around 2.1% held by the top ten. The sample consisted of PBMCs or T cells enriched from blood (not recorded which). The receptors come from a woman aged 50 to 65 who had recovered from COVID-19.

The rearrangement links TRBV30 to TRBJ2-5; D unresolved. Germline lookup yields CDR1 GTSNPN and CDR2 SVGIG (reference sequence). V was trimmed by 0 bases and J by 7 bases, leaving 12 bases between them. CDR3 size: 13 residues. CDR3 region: CAWSVYVIGTQYF. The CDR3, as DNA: TGTGCCTGGAGTGTCTATGTAATCGGGACCCAGTACTTC.

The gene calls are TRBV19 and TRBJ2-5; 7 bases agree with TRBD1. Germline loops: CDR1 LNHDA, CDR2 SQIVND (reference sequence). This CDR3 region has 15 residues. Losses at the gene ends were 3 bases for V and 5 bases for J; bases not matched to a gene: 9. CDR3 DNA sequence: TGTGCCAGTAGTATTGAGGGGGCCATGAGGGAGACCCAGTACTTC. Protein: CASSIEGAMRETQYF.

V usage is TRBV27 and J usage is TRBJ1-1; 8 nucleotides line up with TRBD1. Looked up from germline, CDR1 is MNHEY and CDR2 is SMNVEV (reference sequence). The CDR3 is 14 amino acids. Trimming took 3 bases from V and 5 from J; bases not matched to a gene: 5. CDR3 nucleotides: TGTGCCAGCAGTTTTATACAGGGGGGGACTGAAGCTTTCTTT. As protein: CASSFIQGGTEAFF.

The CDR3 loop reads CAWSKGLRNYNEQFF. The CDR3 coding sequence is TGTGCCTGGAGTAAGGGACTCAGAAACTACAATGAGCAGTTCTTC. The chain is built from TRBV30 and TRBJ2-1, with D possibly being TRBD2 (6 bases). Germline V lookup: CDR1 GTSNPN, CDR2 SVGIG (reference sequence). Trimming left V 2 bases short and J 3 bases short, with 14 bases between. There are 15 residues in the CDR3.

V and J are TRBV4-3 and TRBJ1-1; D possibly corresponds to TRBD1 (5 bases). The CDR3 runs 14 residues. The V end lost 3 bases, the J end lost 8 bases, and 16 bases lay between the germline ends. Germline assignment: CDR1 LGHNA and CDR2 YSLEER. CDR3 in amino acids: CASSHALSGSEAFF. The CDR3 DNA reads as TGCGCCAGCAGCCACGCACTATCAGGGTCCGAAGCTTTCTTT.

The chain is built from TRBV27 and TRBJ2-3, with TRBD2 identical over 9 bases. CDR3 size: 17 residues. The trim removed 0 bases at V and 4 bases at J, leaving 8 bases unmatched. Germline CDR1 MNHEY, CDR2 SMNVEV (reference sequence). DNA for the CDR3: TGTGCCAGCAGTTTATCGGGGATAGCGGGAGCACCAGATACGCAGTATTTT. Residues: CASSLSGIAGAPDTQYF.

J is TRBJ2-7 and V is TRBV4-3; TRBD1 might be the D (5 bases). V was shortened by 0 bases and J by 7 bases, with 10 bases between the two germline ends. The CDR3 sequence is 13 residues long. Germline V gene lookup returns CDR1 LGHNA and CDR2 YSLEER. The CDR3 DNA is TGCGCCAGCAGCCAAGAAACCCAGGGTGAGCAGTACTTC. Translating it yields CASSQETQGEQYF.

This chain's CDR3 is CASSQAGLTNQPQHF. The CDR3 DNA sequence: TGCGCCAGCAGCCAAGCGGGTCTCACCAATCAGCCCCAGCATTTT. V usage is TRBV4-3 and J usage is TRBJ1-5; D ambiguous. CDR3 length equals 15 residues. V lost 1 base and J 3 bases, leaving 10 bases between the germline ends. Germline-derived CDR1 and CDR2 are LGHNA and YSLEER.

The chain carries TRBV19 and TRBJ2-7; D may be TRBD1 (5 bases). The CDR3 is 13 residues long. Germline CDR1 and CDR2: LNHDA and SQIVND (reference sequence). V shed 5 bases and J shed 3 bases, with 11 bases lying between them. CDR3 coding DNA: TGTGCCAGTAGTGCCGGCAGGGTCTACGAGCAGTACTTC. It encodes CASSAGRVYEQYF.

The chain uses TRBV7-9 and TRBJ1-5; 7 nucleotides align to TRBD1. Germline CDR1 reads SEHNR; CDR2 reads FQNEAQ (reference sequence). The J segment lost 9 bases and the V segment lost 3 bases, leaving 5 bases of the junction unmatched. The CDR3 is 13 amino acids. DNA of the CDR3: TGTGCCAGCAGCTTGGGCAGGGGGAGGCCCCAGCATTTT. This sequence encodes CASSLGRGRPQHF.

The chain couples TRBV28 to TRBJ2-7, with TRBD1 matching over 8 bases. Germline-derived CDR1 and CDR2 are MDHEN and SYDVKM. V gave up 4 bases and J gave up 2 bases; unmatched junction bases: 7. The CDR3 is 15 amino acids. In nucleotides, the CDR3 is TGTGCCAGCAGTTCCCGGACAGGGAACCCCTACGAGCAGTACTTC. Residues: CASSSRTGNPYEQYF.

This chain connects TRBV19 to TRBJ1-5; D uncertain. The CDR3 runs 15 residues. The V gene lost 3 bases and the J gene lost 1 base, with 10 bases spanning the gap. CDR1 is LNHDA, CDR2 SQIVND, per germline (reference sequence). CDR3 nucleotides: TGTGCCAGTAGTATCGCACACCAGAGCAATCAGCCCCAGCATTTT. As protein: CASSIAHQSNQPQHF.

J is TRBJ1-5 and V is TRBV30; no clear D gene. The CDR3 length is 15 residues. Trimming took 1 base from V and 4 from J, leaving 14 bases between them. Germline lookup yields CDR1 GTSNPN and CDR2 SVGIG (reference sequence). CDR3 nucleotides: TGTGCCTGGAGTGCTGGTTGGGGAGGTAATCAGCCCCAGCATTTT. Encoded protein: CAWSAGWGGNQPQHF.

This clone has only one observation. The chain's CDR3 is CASSKTGGYGQPQHF. In DNA, the CDR3 is TGTGCCAGCAGTAAGACAGGGGGGTACGGTCAGCCCCAGCATTTT. The J gene is TRBJ1-5, the V gene TRBV27; 9 bases align to TRBD1. Germline V CDR1 and CDR2: MNHEY, SMNVEV (reference sequence). The CDR3 is 15 residues long. J was trimmed by 6 bases and V by 5 bases; bases with no gene match: 8.

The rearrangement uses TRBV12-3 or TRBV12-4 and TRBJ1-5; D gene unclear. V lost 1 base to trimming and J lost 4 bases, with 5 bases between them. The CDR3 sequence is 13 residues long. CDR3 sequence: CASSLEENQPQHF. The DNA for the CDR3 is TGTGCCAGCAGTTTAGAAGAGAATCAGCCCCAGCATTTT.

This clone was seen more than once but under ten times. The CDR3 here is CASSFGRGSAFF. CDR3 bases: TGTGCCAGCAGCTTTGGCAGGGGATCAGCTTTCTTT. V usage is TRBV11-3 and J usage is TRBJ1-1; D is perhaps TRBD1 (6 bases). Germline values: CDR1 SGHNT, CDR2 YENEEA. CDR3 length equals 12 residues. V was shortened by 3 bases and J by 10 bases, with 12 bases between the two germline ends.